This T cell receptor beta chain was captured by sequencing in a study of T cells in localized non-small cell lung cancer. Notes on the study in general: There were a median around 59 of the top 100 tumor clones appearing in adjacent lung. Overall survival was longer when the density of T cells in the blood was higher. Measurement of T cell clonality placed uninvolved adjacent lung highest, above the level in tumor. Tumor samples were not multi-region, leaving intratumor heterogeneity unexcluded.

This clone was seen a few times. Its target is not known. This CDR3 contains 13 residues. Trimming stripped 3 bases from V and 3 bases from J, with 8 bases between. Per the germline V gene, CDR1 is MDHEN and CDR2 is SYDVKM. TCRdb's table, derived via immunoSEQ multiplex PCR, lists solely in-frame clones and lacks some. There are several thousand clones in the sample; roughly 23% occur only once, and roughly 3.9% lies in the top ten. The chain carries TRBV28 and TRBJ1-2; D not certain. The sequence was obtained from a man aged 40 to 70 with stage III squamous cell lung carcinoma. The sample consisted of lung tumor tissue, taken before any cancer treatment. CDR3 nucleotide sequence: TGTGCCAGCAGTTTCCCACCGGACTATGGCTACACCTTC. Translating gives CASSFPPDYGYTF.